This T cell receptor beta chain emerged from a study of blood T cell repertoires in COVID-19. Turning to the study itself: Collection of acute and convalescent COVID-19 samples took place in the United States, Italy and Spain.

Germline V gene data show CDR1 as SGHTA and CDR2 as FQGNSA. The CDR3 is 16 residues long. J gave up 7 bases and V 5 bases, and 9 bases lay outside the gene matches. In the source study's methods: Estimation of nucleated cell counts was performed using reference gene primer amplification. TCRdb's table, derived via immunoSEQ multiplex PCR, lists solely in-frame clones and lacks some. The V and J calls and the clone size are those of that table, but D and trimming were determined from the DNA. The sample holds 150,000 to 200,000 clones, just under 90% seen once. The sample consisted of peripheral blood. The chain employs TRBV7-2 and TRBJ1-6, with TRBD1 matching over 9 bases. The receptor's source is a man aged 18-30 years with active or convalescent COVID-19. The DNA of the CDR3 is TGTGCCAGCAGCCCAAAATCTGGGACAGGGAATTCACCCCTCCACTTT. Encoded protein: CASSPKSGTGNSPLHF.